This record covers a single T cell receptor (beta chain). The antigen remains undetermined. Germline V gives CDR1 DFQATT, CDR2 SNEGSKA (reference sequence). The CDR3 has 14 amino acids. UMI-labeled 5' RACE yielded the TRB cDNA libraries. One entry per CDR3 protein, without DNA, is what TCRdb gives after re-calling the 5' RACE reads. The table lists roughly 48,000 distinct CDR3 sequences, with 15% in the top ten. These data are taken from a study of CXCR3-negative and CXCR3-positive naive CD8 T cells. Whole-study findings and limits: Similar TRBV-TRBJ usage characterized naive CXCR3-negative and CXCR3-positive cells; memory cells differed.

This clonotype was sampled from a human donor in good health. Some clones in this sample may be carry-over from other donors' samples. What was sequenced was memory CD8+ T cells from blood. The V gene is TRBV20-1, the J gene TRBJ2-3. The chain's CDR3 is CSAENLAHTDTQYF.